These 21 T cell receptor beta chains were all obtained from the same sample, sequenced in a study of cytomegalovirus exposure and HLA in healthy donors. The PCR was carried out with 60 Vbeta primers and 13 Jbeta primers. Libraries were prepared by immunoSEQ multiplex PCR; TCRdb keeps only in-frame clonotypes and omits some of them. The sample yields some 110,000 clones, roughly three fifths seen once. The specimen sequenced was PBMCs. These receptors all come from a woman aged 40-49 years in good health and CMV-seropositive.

CDR3 DNA: TGTGCCAGCAGCTTAGGGGGGGCAGAGAAGTCTAACTATGGCTACACCTTC. Its translation is CASSLGGAEKSNYGYTF. V usage is TRBV13 and J usage is TRBJ1-2, with D possibly TRBD1 on 6 matching bases. V lost 0 bases to trimming and J lost 0 bases, with 14 bases between them. The germline gives CDR1 PRHDT, CDR2 FYEKMQ (reference sequence). The CDR3 sequence is 17 residues long.

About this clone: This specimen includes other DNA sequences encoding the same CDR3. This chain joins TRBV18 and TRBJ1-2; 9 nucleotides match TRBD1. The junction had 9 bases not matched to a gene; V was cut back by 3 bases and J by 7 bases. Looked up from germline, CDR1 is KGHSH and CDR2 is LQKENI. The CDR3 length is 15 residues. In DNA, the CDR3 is TGTGCCAGCTCACCGCAAGGACAGGGGAGGTCTGGCTACACCTTC. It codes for CASSPQGQGRSGYTF.

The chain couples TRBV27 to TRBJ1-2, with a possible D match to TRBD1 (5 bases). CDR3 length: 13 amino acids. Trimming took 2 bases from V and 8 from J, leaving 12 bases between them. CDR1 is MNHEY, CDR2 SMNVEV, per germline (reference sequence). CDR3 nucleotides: TGTGCCAGCAGTTTAAGTACAGGCGGCGGCTACACCTTC. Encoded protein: CASSLSTGGGYTF.

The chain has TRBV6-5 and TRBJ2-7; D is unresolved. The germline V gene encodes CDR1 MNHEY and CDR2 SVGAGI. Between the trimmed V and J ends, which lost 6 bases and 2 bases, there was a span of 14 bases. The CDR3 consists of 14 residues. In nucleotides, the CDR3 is TGTGCCAGCAGCTCACATATGATCCCCTACGAGCAGTACTTC. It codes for CASSSHMIPYEQYF.

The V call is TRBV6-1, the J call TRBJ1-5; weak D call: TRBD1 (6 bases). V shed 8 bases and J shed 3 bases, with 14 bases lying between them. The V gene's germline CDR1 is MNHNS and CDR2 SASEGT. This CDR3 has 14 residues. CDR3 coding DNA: TGTGCCAGCGTTTACGACAGGAACAATCAGCCCCAGCATTTT. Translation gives CASVYDRNNQPQHF.

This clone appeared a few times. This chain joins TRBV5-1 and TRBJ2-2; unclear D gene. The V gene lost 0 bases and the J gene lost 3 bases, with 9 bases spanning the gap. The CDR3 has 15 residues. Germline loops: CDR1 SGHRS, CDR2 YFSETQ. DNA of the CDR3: TGCGCCAGCAGCTTGGGAGACACCGACACCGGGGAGCTGTTTTTT. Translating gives CASSLGDTDTGELFF.

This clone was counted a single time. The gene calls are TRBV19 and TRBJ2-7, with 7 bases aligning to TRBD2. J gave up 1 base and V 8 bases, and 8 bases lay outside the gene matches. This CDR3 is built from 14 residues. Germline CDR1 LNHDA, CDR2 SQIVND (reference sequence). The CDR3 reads CASQSGAASYEQYF. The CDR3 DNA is TGTGCCAGTCAAAGCGGGGCCGCTTCCTACGAGCAGTACTTC.

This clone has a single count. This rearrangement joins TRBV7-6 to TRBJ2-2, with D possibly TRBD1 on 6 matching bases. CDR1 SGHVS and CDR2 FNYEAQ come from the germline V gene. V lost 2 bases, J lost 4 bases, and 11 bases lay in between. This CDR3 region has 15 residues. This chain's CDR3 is CASSLWAGATGELFF. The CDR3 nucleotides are TGTGCCAGCAGCTTATGGGCAGGGGCCACCGGGGAGCTGTTTTTT.

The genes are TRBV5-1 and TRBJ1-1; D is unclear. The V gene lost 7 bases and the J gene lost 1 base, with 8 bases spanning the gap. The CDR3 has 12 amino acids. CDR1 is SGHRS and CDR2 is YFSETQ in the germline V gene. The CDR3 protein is CASSTANTEAFF. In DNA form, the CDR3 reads TGCGCCAGCTCGACTGCGAACACTGAAGCTTTCTTT.

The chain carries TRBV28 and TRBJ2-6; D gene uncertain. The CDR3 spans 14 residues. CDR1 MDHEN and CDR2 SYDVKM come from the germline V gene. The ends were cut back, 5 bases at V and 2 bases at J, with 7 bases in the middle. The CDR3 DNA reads TGTGCCAGCAGTGAGAGCACTGGGGCCAACGTCCTGACTTTC. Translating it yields CASSESTGANVLTF.

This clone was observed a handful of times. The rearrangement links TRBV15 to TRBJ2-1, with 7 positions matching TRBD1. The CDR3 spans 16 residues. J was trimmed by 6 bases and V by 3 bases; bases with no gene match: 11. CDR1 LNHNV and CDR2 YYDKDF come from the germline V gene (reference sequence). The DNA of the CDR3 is TGTGCCACCAGCAGGGGGCTAGACAGGGTAATCAATGAGCAGTTCTTC. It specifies CATSRGLDRVINEQFF. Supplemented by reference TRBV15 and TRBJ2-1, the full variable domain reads DAMVIQNPRYQVTQFGKPVTLSCSQTLNHNVMYWYQQKSSQAPKLLFHYYDKDFNNEADTPDNFQSRRPNTSFCFLDIRSPGLGDTAMYLCATSRGLDRVINEQFFGPGTRLTVL.

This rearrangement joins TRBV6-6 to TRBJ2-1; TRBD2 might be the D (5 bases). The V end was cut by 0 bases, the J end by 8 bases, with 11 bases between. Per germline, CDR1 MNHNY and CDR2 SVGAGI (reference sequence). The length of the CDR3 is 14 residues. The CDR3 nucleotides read TGTGCCAGCAGTTACTCCGGGGTGGAAGATGAGCAGTTCTTC. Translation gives CASSYSGVEDEQFF.

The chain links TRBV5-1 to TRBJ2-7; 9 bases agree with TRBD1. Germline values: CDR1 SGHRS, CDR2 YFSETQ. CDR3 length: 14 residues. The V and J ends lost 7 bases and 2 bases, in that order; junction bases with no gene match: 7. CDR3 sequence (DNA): TGCGCCAGCGGACGGACAGGGGACACCTACGAGCAGTACTTC. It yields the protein CASGRTGDTYEQYF.

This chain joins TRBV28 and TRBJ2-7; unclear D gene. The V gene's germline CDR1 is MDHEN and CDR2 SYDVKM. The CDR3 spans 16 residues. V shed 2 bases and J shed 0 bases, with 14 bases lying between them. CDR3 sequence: CASSLPPIRSSYEQYF. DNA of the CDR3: TGTGCCAGCAGTTTACCCCCGATCAGAAGCTCCTACGAGCAGTACTTC.

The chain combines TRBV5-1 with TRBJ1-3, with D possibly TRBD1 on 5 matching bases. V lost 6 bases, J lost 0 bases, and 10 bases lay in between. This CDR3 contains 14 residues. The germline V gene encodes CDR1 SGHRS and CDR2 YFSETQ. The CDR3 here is CASTAGTSGNTIYF. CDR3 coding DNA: TGCGCCAGCACCGCGGGGACCTCTGGAAACACCATATATTTT.

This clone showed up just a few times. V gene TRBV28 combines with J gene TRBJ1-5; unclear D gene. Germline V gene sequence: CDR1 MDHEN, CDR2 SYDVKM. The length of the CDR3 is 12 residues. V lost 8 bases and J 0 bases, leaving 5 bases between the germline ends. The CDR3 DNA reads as TGTGCCAGCCGGGATAGCAATCAGCCCCAGCATTTT. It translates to CASRDSNQPQHF.

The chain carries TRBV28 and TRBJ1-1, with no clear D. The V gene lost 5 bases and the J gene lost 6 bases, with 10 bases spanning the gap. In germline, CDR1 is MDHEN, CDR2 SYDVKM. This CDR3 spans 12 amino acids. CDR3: CASSKRVSEAFF. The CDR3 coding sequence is TGTGCCAGCAGTAAGAGAGTATCTGAAGCTTTCTTT.

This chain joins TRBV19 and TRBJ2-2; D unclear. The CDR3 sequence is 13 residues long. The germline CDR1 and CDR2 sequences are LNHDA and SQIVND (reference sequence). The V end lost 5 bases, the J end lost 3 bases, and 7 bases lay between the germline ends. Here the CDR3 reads CASSLVYTGELFF. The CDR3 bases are TGTGCCAGTAGTCTTGTGTACACCGGGGAGCTGTTTTTT.

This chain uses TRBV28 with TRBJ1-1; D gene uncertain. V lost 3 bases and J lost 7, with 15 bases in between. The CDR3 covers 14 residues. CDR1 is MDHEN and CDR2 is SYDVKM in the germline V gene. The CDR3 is CASSFWLRNREAFF. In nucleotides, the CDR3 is TGTGCCAGCAGTTTTTGGCTGAGGAATCGTGAAGCTTTCTTT. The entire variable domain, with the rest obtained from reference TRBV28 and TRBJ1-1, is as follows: DVKVTQSSRYLVKRTGEKVFLECVQDMDHENMFWYRQDPGLGLRLIYFSYDVKMKEKGDIPEGYSVSREKKERFSLILESASTNQTSMYLCASSFWLRNREAFFGQGTRLTVV.

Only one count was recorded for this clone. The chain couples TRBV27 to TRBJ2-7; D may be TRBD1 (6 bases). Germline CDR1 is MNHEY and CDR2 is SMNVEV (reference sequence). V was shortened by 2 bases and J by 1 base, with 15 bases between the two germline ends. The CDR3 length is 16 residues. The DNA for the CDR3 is TGTGCCAGCAGTTTAACTCCGGACAGCGCATCCTACGAGCAGTACTTC. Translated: CASSLTPDSASYEQYF.

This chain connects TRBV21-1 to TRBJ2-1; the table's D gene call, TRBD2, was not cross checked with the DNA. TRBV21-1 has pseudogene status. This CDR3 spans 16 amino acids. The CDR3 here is CASSKVGSGKWTEQFF. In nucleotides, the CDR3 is TGTGCCAGCAGCAAAGTTGGGAGTGGGAAATGGACTGAGCAGTTCTTC.